This record concerns one TCR beta chain sequence. Its cognate antigen is unknown. The source of the sample is a study of shared clonotypes between healthy human individuals. The CDR3 runs to 15 residues. Germline V gives CDR1 MGHRA, CDR2 YSYEKL. Deletions cut 4 bases from V and 5 bases from J, with 17 bases between. Donors comprised only Caucasian adults living in Nashville, Tennessee. Whole-study results and caveats: Non-shared clonotypes displayed generation probabilities falling below those of clonotypes present in all four donors.

In the original analysis: Junction-only sequences without quality scores came from ImmunoSEQ, so filtering differed. TCRdb's table, derived via immunoSEQ multiplex PCR, lists solely in-frame clones and lacks some. V, J and clone size are taken as reported in that table, and D and trimming were inferred from the DNA itself. This table holds about 2.4 million clones, approximately 93% found once. This TCR came from a man between 18 and 35 years old in good health. Some clones in this sample may be carry-over from other donors' samples. Sequenced: naive CD4+ T cells from PBMCs. Subset noted: CD45RA+ positively selected. The chain carries TRBV4-1 and TRBJ2-5, with D perhaps matching TRBD1 (6 bases). CDR3 nucleotide sequence: TGCGCCAGCAGCCCAGAGGGACACTCTGGGGAGACCCAGTACTTC. This gives the protein CASSPEGHSGETQYF.